The next 17 T cell receptor beta chains were all read from a single sample in a study of somatic mutations in cytotoxic T cells in rheumatoid arthritis. Data came from immunoSEQ multiplex PCR; TCRdb stores just in-frame clones and leaves some out. The sample has about 20,000 clones, more than 70% seen once. Sequencing was performed on CD8+ T cells sorted from blood. These TCRs come from a woman aged 45-60 years in good health.

The chain joins TRBV27 to TRBJ1-5; 10 bases line up with TRBD1. This CDR3 comprises 15 residues. Losses at the gene ends were 8 bases for V and 2 bases for J; bases not matched to a gene: 6. Germline V gene lookup returns CDR1 MNHEY and CDR2 SMNVEV (reference sequence). The CDR3 nucleotides read TGTGCCAGCGCCTCCGGGACAGGGGGCAATCAGCCCCAGCATTTT. Residues: CASASGTGGNQPQHF.

J is TRBJ2-1 and V is TRBV2; D is possibly TRBD1 or TRBD2 (6 bases each). This CDR3 has 15 amino acids. The V end lost 2 bases, the J end lost 8 bases, and 16 bases lay between the germline ends. Germline values: CDR1 SNHLY, CDR2 FYNNEI. The CDR3, as DNA: TGTGCCAGCAGTGAACCTAAGGGGGGAGGCGATGAGCAGTTCTTC. Translated: CASSEPKGGGDEQFF.

This chain uses TRBV4-1 with TRBJ2-2, with 13 bases that match TRBD2. Germline V gives CDR1 MGHRA, CDR2 YSYEKL. Trimming cost V 0 bases and J 6 bases; bases outside gene matches: 7. CDR3 length: 18 amino acids. CDR3 region: CASSQEELAGGQAGELFF. The CDR3 DNA reads TGCGCCAGCAGCCAAGAAGAACTAGCGGGGGGGCAGGCCGGGGAGCTGTTTTTT.

The chain carries TRBV7-9 and TRBJ2-5; TRBD1 matches 8 bases. The V and J ends lost 3 bases and 4 bases, in that order; junction bases with no gene match: 7. Germline CDR1 reads SEHNR; CDR2 reads FQNEAQ (reference sequence). The CDR3 is 15 residues long. The CDR3 sequence is CASSLTQGVGETQYF. In DNA form, the CDR3 reads TGTGCCAGCAGCTTGACACAGGGGGTAGGAGAGACCCAGTACTTC.

The chain employs TRBV5-1 and TRBJ2-7; TRBD2 is a possible D gene (5 bases). The V gene's germline CDR1 is SGHRS and CDR2 YFSETQ. V lost 4 bases, J lost 2 bases, and 13 bases lay in between. The length of the CDR3 is 14 residues. CDR3 sequence: CASSLPLAPYEQYV. Here the CDR3 DNA reads TGCGCCAGCAGCCTCCCCCTAGCACCCTACGAGCAGTACGTC.

This chain links TRBV2 with TRBJ2-7; possible D gene TRBD1, 6 bases. CDR3 length: 13 amino acids. The germline gives CDR1 SNHLY, CDR2 FYNNEI. V lost 8 bases and J lost 3, with 14 bases in between. For the CDR3, the DNA is TGTGCCAGCCGGGACATAAATTTCTACGAGCAGTACGTC. It codes for CASRDINFYEQYV.

This chain joins TRBV5-1 and TRBJ1-6; D is ambiguous. V shed 0 bases and J shed 11 bases, with 12 bases lying between them. CDR3 size: 14 residues. The V gene's germline CDR1 is SGHRS and CDR2 YFSETQ. The CDR3 DNA reads as TGCGCCAGCAGCTTGGGAGGGAAACTAGCACCCCTCCACTTT. Translated, it gives CASSLGGKLAPLHF.

V gene TRBV6-1 combines with J gene TRBJ2-5; TRBD2 agrees at 9 bases. The CDR3 extends over 15 amino acids. V trimming: 7 bases; J trimming: 1 base; junction bases outside the gene matches: 7. Per the germline V gene, CDR1 is MNHNS and CDR2 is SASEGT. The CDR3 protein is CASKVGSGGQETQYF. DNA of the CDR3: TGTGCCAGCAAGGTGGGTAGCGGGGGCCAAGAGACCCAGTACTTC.

The chain joins TRBV9 to TRBJ1-5, with D perhaps TRBD1 (6 bases). The CDR3 spans 16 residues. Trimming cost V 4 bases and J 2 bases, with 16 bases left between them. Germline-derived CDR1 and CDR2 are SGDLS and YYNGEE. The CDR3 loop is CASSSGGGLGNQPQHF. The CDR3 coding sequence is TGTGCCAGCAGCTCCGGAGGGGGACTCGGCAATCAGCCCCAGCATTTT.

This sequence joins TRBV28 and TRBJ1-6; D is possibly TRBD1 (5 bases). Germline CDR1 MDHEN, CDR2 SYDVKM. The CDR3 runs 14 residues. V lost 3 bases to trimming and J lost 10 bases, with 13 bases between them. The CDR3 coding sequence is TGTGCCAGCAGTTTGTGGGGGGTTGGATCACCCCTCCACTTT. It encodes CASSLWGVGSPLHF.

The V and J genes are TRBV2 and TRBJ2-7; a weak D match, TRBD1 (5 bases). The V and J ends lost 8 bases and 2 bases respectively, with 13 bases between them. The V gene's germline CDR1 is SNHLY and CDR2 FYNNEI. The CDR3 spans 13 residues. In nucleotides, the CDR3 is TGTGCCAGCTCTGACAGAGATACCTACGAGCAGTACTTC. It encodes CASSDRDTYEQYF.

This chain connects TRBV2 to TRBJ2-7; TRBD2 aligns across 8 bases. V gave up 6 bases and J gave up 4 bases; unmatched junction bases: 11. CDR1 and CDR2 (germline): SNHLY, FYNNEI. CDR3 length: 15 amino acids. The DNA of the CDR3 is TGTGCCAGCAGACTGGGACTAGGGTCTTCATACGAGCAGTACGTC. It encodes CASRLGLGSSYEQYV.

The CDR3 region has the DNA TGTGCCAGCAGCGTAGGACAGGGGGGAACCAAAAACATTCAGTACTTC. Its protein product is CASSVGQGGTKNIQYF. The chain carries TRBV9 and TRBJ2-4; TRBD1 matches at 9 bases. Looked up from germline, CDR1 is SGDLS and CDR2 is YYNGEE. The CDR3 totals 16 residues. V lost 0 bases and J lost 2; bases outside the gene matches: 3.

This chain uses TRBV9 with TRBJ2-1; TRBD1 matches 7 bases. CDR1 and CDR2 (germline): SGDLS, YYNGEE. The length of the CDR3 is 16 residues. Trimming took 1 base from V and 2 from J; bases not matched to a gene: 6. The CDR3: CASSVMTGPTYNEQFF. In nucleotides, the CDR3 is TGTGCCAGCAGCGTAATGACAGGGCCCACCTACAATGAGCAGTTCTTC. The full variable domain, with the rest looked up from reference TRBV9 and TRBJ2-1, is DSGVTQTPKHLITATGQRVTLRCSPRSGDLSVYWYQQSLDQGLQFLIQYYNGEERAKGNILERFSAQQFPDLHSELNLSSLELGDSALYFCASSVMTGPTYNEQFFGPGTRLTVL.

The chain has TRBV27 and TRBJ2-7, with D uncertain. V was cut by 8 bases and J by 3 bases, with 11 bases left in between. Germline CDR1 MNHEY, CDR2 SMNVEV (reference sequence). There are 12 residues in the CDR3. The CDR3 nucleotides read TGTGCCAGCGGTCACGTCAACTACGAGCAGTACTTC. This sequence encodes CASGHVNYEQYF.

This sequence joins TRBV4-3 and TRBJ2-5; tentatively, D is TRBD2 (6 bases). V was cut by 5 bases and J by 2 bases, with 12 bases left in between. Germline V gives CDR1 LGHNA, CDR2 YSLEER. The CDR3 sequence is 14 residues long. The CDR3 coding sequence is TGCGCCAGCAGCTTCCAGGGACTTCAAGAGACCCAGTACTTC. The encoded protein is CASSFQGLQETQYF.

The rearrangement links TRBV4-3 to TRBJ1-6; the D is unclear. The germline V gene encodes CDR1 LGHNA and CDR2 YSLEER. This CDR3 spans 15 amino acids. Trimming cost V 0 bases and J 5 bases, with 8 bases left between them. The CDR3 reads CASSQDWGNNSPLHF. CDR3 bases: TGCGCCAGCAGCCAAGATTGGGGAAATAATTCACCCCTCCACTTT.